This T cell receptor (beta chain) was captured by sequencing in a study of blood T cell repertoires in COVID-19 (dated by TCRdb to the early 2020s). Broadly, across the study: The collaborator samples originated in the United States, Italy and Spain and spanned the acute and convalescent phases of COVID-19. The prospective study material was composed of cDNA or gDNA derived from T cells, B-cell-depleted T cells, or PBMCs. Subjects who had been exposed to COVID-19, were actively infected with it, or had recovered from it provided the deeply sampled blood TCRbeta repertoires that made up the dataset. The repertoires were made available in a free public database intended to serve as a resource for research on the immune response to SARS-CoV-2. The samples were drawn from two sources: the first 160 participants of the ongoing ImmuneRACE study, and 1,200 or so subjects contributed by 6 global collaborators. Nearly every sample came with metadata listing a de-identified subject ID, COVID-19 status, age in years and sex. Where HLA class I and class II types were available, the types were taken from metadata supplied by the sample provider, not from assay-based typing.

TCRbeta CDR3 regions were amplified from genomic DNA using the immunoSEQ Assay, a bias-controlled multiplex PCR. On the study's bioinformatics: The number of nucleated cells in each sample was estimated from the amplification of reference gene primers within the assay. To quantify the absolute abundance of each unique TCRbeta CDR3 rearrangement, sequence reads were collapsed and filtered. Productive Simpson clonality was computed per sample as the square root of Simpson's diversity index over productive rearrangements. This is the immuneACCESS table as TCRdb keeps it, with only in-frame sequences that have V and J called. A part of the clones is gone; compared with another copy, unresolved V genes explain less than half, and the rest is unexplained. V and J calls and clone size follow that table, whereas D and trimming were derived from the DNA. Within this sample are hundreds of thousands of clones, with 70% to 90% of them counted one time only. Less than 9% of the sample is taken by the ten largest.

At one collaborating source in Seattle, patients were enrolled during active infection and were followed longitudinally through the course of disease. Collaborating institutions collected whole blood in K2EDTA tubes following their own protocols. For TCRbeta analysis, collaborator samples were shipped as frozen whole blood, as isolated PBMCs, or as DNA extracted from either sample type. The full study reports these points: The amount of clinical and demographic metadata varied by source and participant and was provided uncurated.

On this clone: No cognate antigen has been identified for it. Base qualities are not provided; no much larger clone lies one nucleotide away.

The junction shows trimming of 5 bases on V and 4 bases on J, and the gene matches do not reach 13 bases of it. The CDR3 goes from the cysteine to the phenylalanine over 16 residues. CDR3 DNA only is kept here, 48 bases in frame from base 1. According to the germline V gene (reference sequence), CDR1 reads SGHAT and CDR2 reads FQDESV. The origin of this receptor is a woman between 50 and 59 years old with COVID-19, enrolled during active disease. The sample consisted of peripheral blood. The chain is assembled from TRBV11-1 and TRBJ2-5, with TRBD1 identical over 7 junction bases. In nucleotide form, the sequence is TGTGCCAGCAGCCCTCTCGACAGGGACCCTCGAGAGACCCAGTACTTC. Its translation reads: CASSPLDRDPRETQYF.